The present TCR beta chain was sequenced within a study of human CD8 memory T cell subsets. TPEX cells were exhausted-like CCR7+ PD-1+ TIGIT+ early memory CD8+ T cells. Germline V gene data show CDR1 as MDHEN and CDR2 as SYDVKM. The CDR3 has 11 amino acids. It was UMI-labeled 5' RACE by which the TCR beta libraries were made. TCRdb processed the 5' RACE reads again and assigns one entry to each CDR3 protein, with no DNA. This table lists about 8,800 distinct CDR3 sequences. The TCR sequence derives from a human donor in good health. The chain uses TRBV28 and TRBJ1-1; TCRdb proposes TRBD1, but this gene call is untestable without DNA. Sequencing was performed on CD8+ T cells from PBMCs. This CDR3 is CASTGVTEAFF.